A single T cell receptor (beta chain) is shown here with its context. Its recognized antigen is unknown. No quality values exist for individual bases; no much larger clone is one base distant. The receptor library was made with multiplex PCR. Sequenced using an Illumina HiSeq 4000. iRepertoire HTBI primers and Arm-PCR amplification of CDR3 regions were used to construct TCR beta libraries. Before sequencing, the PCR products underwent gel purification. As for the authors' bioinformatics: Gene usage analysis of CDR3 amino acid clonotypes relied on the roughly 67 TRBV and 13 to 15 TRBJ segments identified across samples. COPE and FqMerger were used to merge the filtered high-quality paired reads into contigs. BLAST was used to align contigs to the IMGT TRBV, TRBD and TRBJ reference genes, and CDR3 was defined following IMGT. Highly expanded clones were defined as clonotypes with a frequency above 0.1%. Shannon entropy served as the measure of repertoire diversity, while the Gini coefficient captured V-J evenness. A clonotype was considered public if more than one individual shared it. Starting from the raw public reads, TCRdb applied fastp trimming at Q25, assembled clones with MiXCR and retained in-frame beta chains. Entries are consolidated by CDR3 protein sequence, retaining the most common genes and DNA. These V and J calls are TCRdb output, not the study's own analysis. Here the sample has over 400,000 distinct CDR3 sequences; 14% occur a single time. The top ten clones comprise roughly a sixth of the sample.

This record comes from a study of regulatory T cells in long-lasting Graves disease (dated by TCRdb to the early 2020s). In terms of the full investigation: Newly diagnosed Graves' disease patients had taken antithyroid drugs for less than 3 months. Peripheral blood TCR sequencing and RNA sequencing compared persistent Graves' disease patients with newly diagnosed Graves' disease patients. The study was conducted in China and was registered as a clinical trial. A total of around 35 samples underwent TCR sequencing: some 13 from persistent and roughly 20 from newly diagnosed Graves' disease patients. Overall results and qualifications from the work: Persistent disease showed preferential use of TRBV28, TRBJ1-2 and TRBJ2-5, whereas newly diagnosed disease favored TRBV20-1 and TRBJ2-1. A larger number of public clonotypes was shared among persistent patients (around 2,700) than among newly diagnosed patients (approximately 1,000). The authors noted that the small sample size was a limitation that may lower accuracy. Lower TCR Shannon entropy and fewer highly expanded clones were observed in persistent Graves' disease patients than in newly diagnosed patients, which suggested clonal expansion. Only the TCR beta chain was sequenced and analyzed. Because the primary lesion, thyroid tissue, could not be accessed, the study looked at peripheral blood alone.

The sample's time point label, in plain terms: newly diagnosed GD, antithyroid drugs for less than 3 months. RNA was extracted from PBMCs in TRIzol for both TCR sequencing and RNA sequencing. The diagnosis of Graves' disease followed American Thyroid Association guidelines. Patients for the study were recruited at an endocrinology department in Xi'an, China. From each patient, approximately 9.9 milliliters of peripheral blood was collected into an EDTA anticoagulant tube. Ficoll Paque Plus density gradient separation was used to isolate PBMCs, and no further T cell sorting was done. RNA quality was checked with an Agilent 2100 Bioanalyzer and agarose gel, and concentration with a NanoDrop 2000. The CDR3 spans 14 residues, from the cysteine through the phenylalanine. Only CDR3 DNA remains: 42 bases, in frame from the first base. V drops 2 bases and J drops 6 bases, leaving 10 bases in between. From a lookup of the germline V gene, CDR1 and CDR2 are ENHRY and SYGVKD.

These data also featured in a second study, about T cells in Graves' hyperthyroidism and ophthalmopathy. As that second study puts it: Graves' hyperthyroidism was defined as stable when no progression to ophthalmopathy occurred over 18 months of follow-up. Hyperthyroidism patients were newly diagnosed, with disease duration under 2 months, and aged 18 to 65 years. Exclusion was applied to patients with uncontrolled infections, other autoimmune diseases, pregnancy or lactation. Clinical symptoms, serum thyroxine and TRAb, thyroid ultrasound, and orbital computed tomography formed the basis for the diagnoses. For the first round of RT-PCR on the TCR CDR3, the HTBI primer set was used together with the Qiagen OneStep RT-PCR kit. Blood samples also contained most of the expanded thyroid clonotypes (frequency above 0.001), which suggests that blood repertoires may reflect thyroid immune responses. A model built on a 13 V-J signature distinguished ophthalmopathy from stable hyperthyroidism, reaching 85% to 90% sensitivity and about 81% specificity in cross-validation and 80%/75% in testing. During validation, the model predicted progression to ophthalmopathy a median of around 6 months ahead of onset, with more than 60% sensitivity and 72% to 85% specificity. A discovery cohort of roughly 96 patients, approximately 45 with Graves' ophthalmopathy and 55 to 60 with stable Graves' hyperthyroidism, was used to find distinguishing TCR V-J signatures. An independent validation cohort of about 19 hyperthyroidism patients and over 15 patients who later progressed to ophthalmopathy tested prospective prediction of ophthalmopathy. The 95 to 100 discovery patients were randomly divided into training and test sets at a 7:3 ratio. Thyroid tissue and blood T-cell repertoires from over 5 Graves' hyperthyroidism patients were also compared in the study. After sampling, hyperthyroidism patients received methimazole starting at 30 mg daily, and ophthalmopathy patients received high-dose intravenous methylprednisolone. Libraries were constructed in a second round of multiplex PCR, after which size selection and purification were performed. Sequencing of the libraries was done on an Illumina HiSeq2000 using paired-end 100 bp reads. SOAPnuke was used to process the raw data, throwing out any read that contained adapters or uncalled bases, had a mean Phred below 15, or lacked an exact constant-primer or identifier match. High-quality paired reads were merged with COPE v1.2.5, and unique nucleotide sequences were defined as clonotypes. Clonotypes were aligned to IMGT TRBV, TRBD and TRBJ reference segments using MiTCR v1.1. Analysis was restricted to V-J combinations with a frequency above 0.0001, which covered 99% to 99.2% of repertoires. The TCS score was defined as F50 (clonal expansion) divided by E x V (chaos), with BLOSUM62-based TCRdist calculated between CDR3 peptides within each V-J. Welch's t-statistics and random forest reduced roughly 500 V-J features to 10 to 15, which were used in a naive Bayes classifier (R e1071). Sample size was not statistically predetermined, and investigators were not blinded to group allocation. The paper describes TCR Vbeta CDR3 sequencing of around 140 peripheral blood samples, made up of 43 ophthalmopathy patients, roughly 72 hyperthyroidism patients and 17 progressor patients.

This receptor was taken from a woman aged 50 to 60 with Graves disease. Donor details come from another sample of the same person, matched by shared clones. Sequencing used peripheral blood mononuclear cells (PBMCs), obtained at new diagnosis, from a patient treated with antithyroid drugs. The rearranged segments are TRBV10-3 and TRBJ2-2; no D gene call is confident. The CDR3 sequence is CAISEGPGAGELFF. The base sequence is TGTGCCATCAGTGAGGGACCTGGGGCCGGGGAGCTGTTTTTT.